This TCR beta chain was recorded in a study of T cell responses to AZD1222 COVID-19 vaccine. The table came from immunoSEQ multiplex PCR; TCRdb's copy has only in-frame clones and leaves some out. The table has roughly 150,000 clones, about 90% seen once; the top ten hold around 1.5%. This clonotype was sampled from an adult in good health. The sample was peripheral blood, taken on day 0 of AZD1222 vaccination.

CDR3 DNA: TGCGCCAGCAGCTATGGACAGGGCCGCGAAAAACTGTTTTTT. Amino acids: CASSYGQGREKLFF. The chain is built from TRBV5-1 and TRBJ1-4, with TRBD1 identical over 8 bases. The germline gives CDR1 SGHRS, CDR2 YFSETQ. The V segment lost 3 bases and the J segment 8 bases; nucleotides outside the gene matches: 6. This CDR3 is 14 amino acids long.